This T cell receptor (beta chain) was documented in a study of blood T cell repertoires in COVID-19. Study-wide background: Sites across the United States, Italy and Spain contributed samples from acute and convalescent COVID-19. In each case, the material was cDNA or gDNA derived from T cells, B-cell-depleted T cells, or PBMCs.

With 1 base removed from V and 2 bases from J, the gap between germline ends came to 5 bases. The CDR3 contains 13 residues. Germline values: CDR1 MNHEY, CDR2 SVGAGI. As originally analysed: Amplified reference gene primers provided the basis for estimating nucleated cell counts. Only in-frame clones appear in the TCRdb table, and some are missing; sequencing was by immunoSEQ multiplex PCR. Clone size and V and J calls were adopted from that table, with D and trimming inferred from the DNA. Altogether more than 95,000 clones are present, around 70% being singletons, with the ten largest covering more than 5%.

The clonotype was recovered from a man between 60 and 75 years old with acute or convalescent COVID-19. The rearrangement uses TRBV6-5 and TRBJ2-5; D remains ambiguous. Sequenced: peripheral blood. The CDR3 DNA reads TGTGCCAGCAGTTACTGGGCGCAAGAGACCCAGTACTTC. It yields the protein CASSYWAQETQYF.